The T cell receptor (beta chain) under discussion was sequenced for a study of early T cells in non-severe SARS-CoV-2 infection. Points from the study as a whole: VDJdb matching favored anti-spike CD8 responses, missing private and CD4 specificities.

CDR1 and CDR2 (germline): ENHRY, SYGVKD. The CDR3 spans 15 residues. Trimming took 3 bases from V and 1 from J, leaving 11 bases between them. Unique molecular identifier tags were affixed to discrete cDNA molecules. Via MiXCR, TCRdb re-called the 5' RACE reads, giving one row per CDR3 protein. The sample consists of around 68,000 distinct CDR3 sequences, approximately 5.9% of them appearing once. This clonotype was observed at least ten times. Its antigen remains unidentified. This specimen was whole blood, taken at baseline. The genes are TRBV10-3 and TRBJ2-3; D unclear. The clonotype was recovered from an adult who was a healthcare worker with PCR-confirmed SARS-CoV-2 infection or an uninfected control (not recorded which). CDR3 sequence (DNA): TGTGCCATCAGTGATATGTGGAGTGGCACAGATACGCAGTATTTT. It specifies CAISDMWSGTDTQYF.